The present entry profiles one T cell receptor beta chain with its context. V lost 1 base to trimming and J lost 6 bases, with 12 bases between them. The CDR3 sequence is 15 residues long. Germline CDR1 KGHDR, CDR2 SFDVKD. These data come from a study of blood T cell repertoires in COVID-19. TCRdb's copy holds only in-frame clones and misses some; the assay was immunoSEQ multiplex PCR. The top ten hold 6% to 9.5% of the sample, which has about 26,000 clones, almost 90% seen once. The sequence came from a human donor in a cohort sampled during active COVID-19. Sequenced sample: peripheral blood. The chain couples TRBV24-1 to TRBJ2-1; D possibly corresponds to TRBD2 (5 bases). The DNA of the CDR3 is TGTGCCACCAGTGATTTAACCCTCGGAGGCAATGAGCAGTTCTTC. The encoded protein is CATSDLTLGGNEQFF.